Listed here are 8 T cell receptor beta chains from one sample, sequenced in a study of blood T cells in healthy people across ages. Using a J-beta primer mix together with a sample-barcoded 5' primer, a second PCR was run for roughly 7 to 12 cycles. One entry per CDR3 protein results from TCRdb running MiXCR on the 5' RACE reads. Counted here are roughly 500,000 distinct CDR3 sequences, less than 25% occurring once; the ten biggest clones make up around 10%. The same data also contributed to another study, on T cells of mothers and their children.

Sequences were obtained from blood. These receptors originate from a boy between 10 and 17 years old in good health.

This clonotype was counted between two and nine times. V usage is TRBV20-1 and J usage is TRBJ2-5; 11 bases are shared with TRBD1. With the DNA end fitting TRBJ2-1 better, the J assignment may be wrong. The germline gives CDR1 DFQATT, CDR2 SNEGSKA (reference sequence). The CDR3 has 14 residues. The CDR3 sequence is CSASGTGGRNEQFF. For the CDR3, the DNA is TGCAGTGCTTCCGGGACAGGGGGTCGCAATGAGCAGTTCTTC.

The chain links TRBV4-3 to TRBJ2-5; TRBD1 matches 7 bases. CDR1 LGHNA and CDR2 YSLEER come from the germline V gene. J gave up 5 bases and V 0 bases, and 9 bases lay outside the gene matches. CDR3 length: 16 amino acids. For the CDR3, the DNA is TGCGCCAGCAGCCAAGATCATCGACAGGGCGGGGAGACCCAGTACTTC. Translating it yields CASSQDHRQGGETQYF.

This clonotype was seen a handful of times. The rearrangement joins TRBV20-1 to TRBJ2-4, with TRBD2 matching 12 bases. The trim removed 5 bases at V and 8 bases at J, leaving 10 bases unmatched. This CDR3 is built from 15 residues. The germline gives CDR1 DFQATT, CDR2 SNEGSKA (reference sequence). The CDR3 is CSAPGTSGYVDIQYF. The CDR3, as DNA: TGCAGTGCTCCCGGGACTAGCGGGTACGTCGACATTCAGTACTTC.

Details on this clonotype: Likely a read error: the CDR3 ends without its conserved phenylalanine or tryptophan. The chain combines TRBV9 with TRBJ2-1; no definite D call. The CDR3 loop spans 12 amino acids. CDR1 is SGDLS, CDR2 YYNGEE, per germline. V was cut by 4 bases and J by 4 bases, with 6 bases left in between. For the CDR3, the DNA is TGTGCCAGCAGCCCGGGTTACAATGAGCAGTTCTCC. Translation: CASSPGYNEQFS.

This clonotype has only a few counts. This chain links TRBV7-9 with TRBJ2-7; D is perhaps TRBD1 or TRBD2 (5 bases each). The CDR3 length is 15 residues. Trimming took off 5 bases at V and 2 bases at J, with 16 bases between the two ends. Germline lookup yields CDR1 SEHNR and CDR2 FQNEAQ (reference sequence). CDR3 DNA: TGTGCCAGCAGCCGTGAGGGGTTTTCGGCCTACGAGCAGTACTTC. Translated, it gives CASSREGFSAYEQYF.

The V and J genes are TRBV4-2 and TRBJ2-3, with 7 bases lining up with TRBD2. The CDR3 loop spans 17 amino acids. Germline CDR1 and CDR2: LGHNA and YNFKEQ. The V segment lost 3 bases and the J segment 1 base; nucleotides outside the gene matches: 10. In nucleotides, the CDR3 is TGTGCCAGCAGCCAGAAGGGCGGACTAGATGGCACAGATACGCAGTATTTT. It translates to CASSQKGGLDGTDTQYF.

This clonotype was seen a few times. The chain employs TRBV7-6 and TRBJ2-5; D not certain. Germline CDR1 reads SGHVS; CDR2 reads FNYEAQ. The CDR3 spans 16 residues. V lost 5 bases, J lost 4 bases, and 20 bases lay in between. The CDR3 coding sequence is TGTGCCAGCAGCCCTGCCGGCGGTGGTATCCGAGAGACCCAGTACTTC. Translating gives CASSPAGGGIRETQYF.

This clonotype was found many times. V gene TRBV20-1 combines with J gene TRBJ2-7, with D hard to call. Germline CDR1 DFQATT, CDR2 SNEGSKA (reference sequence). Trimming shortened V by 6 bases and J by 0 bases, and 9 bases separated the two germline ends. CDR3 length: 12 residues. CDR3 nucleotide sequence: TGCAGTGCCAAGCCATACTCCTACGAGCAGTACTTC. Amino acids: CSAKPYSYEQYF.